This T cell receptor beta chain stems from a study of beta chain features in type 1 diabetes. This clone turned up a few times. Since all of the isolated RNA was reverse transcribed, expressed TCRB transcripts were what got sequenced. Method: immunoSEQ multiplex PCR; TCRdb's copy keeps in-frame clones and lacks some. Here the sample spans 450,000 to 550,000 clones, 30% being singletons. V was trimmed by 11 bases and J by 0 bases, leaving 27 bases between them. The CDR3 contains 18 residues. The germline V gene encodes CDR1 SNHLY and CDR2 FYNNEI. The TCR was taken from a man between 18 and 35 years old in good health. Sequenced input: naive CD4+ T cells from blood. The J gene is TRBJ2-3, the V gene TRBV2; D possibly corresponds to TRBD2 (7 bases). The CDR3 is CAYKGEPLAGASTDTQYF. The CDR3 coding sequence is TGTGCCTACAAGGGGGAGCCTTTGGCGGGAGCTAGCACAGATACGCAGTATTTT.